The 18 T cell receptor beta chains in this list originate from one sample, sequenced in a study of cytomegalovirus exposure and HLA in healthy donors. Primers included in the PCR were 60 Vbeta and 13 Jbeta primers. TCRdb's table, derived via immunoSEQ multiplex PCR, lists solely in-frame clones and lacks some. The table has 150,000 to 200,000 clones, about 88% seen once; the top ten hold approximately 1.9%. The sample taken for sequencing was PBMCs. The receptors stem from a young woman in good health and CMV-seronegative.

The rearrangement links TRBV28 to TRBJ2-7; D may be TRBD2 (6 bases). The V end was cut by 5 bases, the J end by 6 bases, with 20 bases between. From germline, CDR1 is MDHEN and CDR2 SYDVKM. This CDR3 has 15 residues. DNA for the CDR3: TGTGCCAGCAGTCAGGGACTGATCTCAGTAGGCGAGCAGTACTTC. Protein sequence: CASSQGLISVGEQYF.

The chain links TRBV12-5 to TRBJ2-5; tentative D call: TRBD2 (6 bases). This CDR3 contains 13 residues. The germline gives CDR1 LGHNT, CDR2 FRNRAP. V lost 3 bases and J 5 bases, leaving 10 bases between the germline ends. CDR3 region: CASGLRDWETQYF. The CDR3 DNA reads TGTGCTAGTGGTTTAAGGGACTGGGAGACCCAGTACTTC.

The chain employs TRBV5-3 and TRBJ2-7; D perhaps matches TRBD2 (6 bases). TRBV5-3 falls under the ORF class, with uncertain function. The V gene lost 4 bases and the J gene lost 2 bases, with 16 bases spanning the gap. The CDR3 sequence is 15 residues long. CDR3 sequence reads: CARSPKGLDTYEQYF. In nucleotides, the CDR3 is TGTGCCAGAAGCCCCAAGGGACTTGACACCTACGAGCAGTACTTC.

CDR3: CASSFGVRNEQYF. The DNA for the CDR3 is TGTGCCAGCAGCTTCGGGGTGCGAAACGAGCAGTACTTC. The gene calls are TRBV7-6 and TRBJ2-7, with D possibly being TRBD2 (5 bases). Germline loops: CDR1 SGHVS, CDR2 FNYEAQ. This CDR3 has 13 residues. V shed 3 bases and J shed 5 bases, with 11 bases lying between them.

The CDR3 sequence: CASSYWGGEAFF. The DNA for the CDR3 is TGTGCCAGCAGTTACTGGGGGGGTGAAGCTTTCTTT. V and J are TRBV6-5 and TRBJ1-1; a weak D match, TRBD1 (5 bases). Germline V gene sequence: CDR1 MNHEY, CDR2 SVGAGI. The CDR3 spans 12 residues. Between the trimmed V and J ends, which lost 1 base and 7 bases, there was a span of 7 bases.

The rearrangement joins TRBV30 to TRBJ2-7; D perhaps matches TRBD2 (5 bases). V lost 4 bases, J lost 3 bases, and 10 bases lay in between. The V gene's germline CDR1 is GTSNPN and CDR2 SVGIG (reference sequence). This CDR3 region has 12 residues. CDR3 residues: CAWNKDFYEQYF. CDR3 sequence (DNA): TGTGCCTGGAATAAGGACTTCTACGAGCAGTACTTC.

V and J are TRBV28 and TRBJ1-5, with TRBD1 as a possible D gene (6 bases). V was shortened by 7 bases and J by 6 bases, with 13 bases between the two germline ends. CDR1 MDHEN and CDR2 SYDVKM come from the germline V gene. This CDR3 is 13 amino acids long. Here the CDR3 reads CASTETGGQPQHF. DNA for the CDR3: TGTGCCAGCACCGAGACAGGAGGTCAGCCCCAGCATTTT.

The J gene is TRBJ2-7, the V gene TRBV28, with D tentatively TRBD1 (6 bases). The CDR3 has 16 amino acids. Trimming took off 5 bases at V and 3 bases at J, with 20 bases between the two ends. Germline V lookup: CDR1 MDHEN, CDR2 SYDVKM. CDR3 nucleotides: TGTGCCAGCAGTCCCTCGGACAGACAAGGATACTACGAGCAGTACTTC. It specifies CASSPSDRQGYYEQYF.

The gene calls are TRBV19 and TRBJ2-1; 9 nucleotides line up with TRBD2. This CDR3 contains 19 residues. V was clipped by 3 bases and J by 8 bases; unmatched bases: 20. The germline V gene has CDR1 LNHDA and CDR2 SQIVND (reference sequence). This CDR3 reads CASSMFSDPGREGGDEQFF. CDR3 nucleotides: TGTGCCAGTAGTATGTTTTCGGACCCGGGGCGGGAGGGCGGCGATGAGCAGTTCTTC.

The J gene is TRBJ1-5, the V gene TRBV19, with TRBD1 as a possible D gene (5 bases). The CDR3 has 16 amino acids. CDR1 and CDR2 from the germline V gene are LNHDA and SQIVND (reference sequence). Trimming removed 3 bases at V and 0 bases at J, with 12 bases between. CDR3 loop: CASSISQGYSNQPQHF. The CDR3 DNA is TGTGCCAGTAGTATCAGCCAGGGTTATAGCAATCAGCCCCAGCATTTT.

This clone was observed a single time. This chain uses TRBV4-2 with TRBJ2-3; 7 bases fit TRBD2. Germline V gives CDR1 LGHNA, CDR2 YNFKEQ. This CDR3 has 15 amino acids. With 3 bases clipped from V and 2 bases from J, the junction kept 5 bases outside the gene matches. CDR3 sequence reads: CASSHSSGFTDTQYF. The CDR3 DNA reads as TGTGCCAGCAGCCATTCTAGCGGATTCACAGATACGCAGTATTTT.

This chain links TRBV6-4 with TRBJ2-3; 7 bases match TRBD2. V shed 5 bases, J shed 4 bases, and the junction held 6 bases outside the gene matches. The CDR3 runs 14 residues. CDR1 and CDR2 (germline): MRHNA, SNTAGT. Here the CDR3 reads CASSTARGADTQYF. CDR3 DNA sequence: TGTGCCAGCAGTACAGCTCGGGGGGCAGATACGCAGTATTTT.

This chain uses TRBV5-5 with TRBJ1-4; D is ambiguous. The V gene's germline CDR1 is SGHKS and CDR2 YYEKEE (reference sequence). V shed 0 bases and J shed 0 bases, with 6 bases lying between them. This CDR3 region has 15 residues. CDR3 protein: CASSLGGATNEKLFF. CDR3 DNA: TGTGCCAGCAGCTTGGGAGGCGCAACTAATGAAAAACTGTTTTTT.

The V call is TRBV27, the J call TRBJ2-5, with 11 bases that match TRBD1. The germline gives CDR1 MNHEY, CDR2 SMNVEV (reference sequence). The CDR3 is made up of 15 amino acids. Unmatched junction bases numbered 4, after V lost 6 bases and J lost 1 base. This CDR3 is CASSSGTGGQETQYF. CDR3 DNA sequence: TGTGCCAGCAGCTCCGGGACAGGGGGCCAAGAGACCCAGTACTTC.

This sequence joins TRBV6-6 and TRBJ2-1; TRBD2 agrees at 7 bases. With V trimmed by 6 bases and J by 6 bases, 8 bases remained unmatched. The germline V gene has CDR1 MNHNY and CDR2 SVGAGI (reference sequence). The CDR3 is 14 residues long. The CDR3: CASSQDQRGNEQFF. The CDR3 coding sequence is TGTGCCAGCAGCCAAGACCAGCGGGGCAATGAGCAGTTCTTC.

The chain uses TRBV6-1 and TRBJ2-5; 7 bases line up with TRBD2. The CDR3 is 13 amino acids. From germline, CDR1 is MNHNS and CDR2 SASEGT. The junction had 3 bases not matched to a gene; V was cut back by 6 bases and J by 2 bases. The CDR3 DNA reads TGTGCCAGCAGCTCTAGCGGACAAGAGACCCAGTACTTC. It yields the protein CASSSSGQETQYF.

The V call is TRBV5-4, the J call TRBJ2-1; TRBD2 aligns across 11 bases. CDR3 length equals 15 residues. The ends lost 1 base at V and 6 bases at J; junction bases unmatched: 3. CDR1 and CDR2 (germline): SGHNT, YYREEE (reference sequence). CDR3 protein: CASSLISGGVNEQFF. DNA for the CDR3: TGTGCCAGCAGCTTGATTAGCGGGGGGGTCAATGAGCAGTTCTTC.

The J gene is TRBJ1-2, the V gene TRBV30; D unclear. Trimming left V 0 bases short and J 5 bases short, with 13 bases between. The germline V gene has CDR1 GTSNPN and CDR2 SVGIG (reference sequence). The CDR3 has 14 residues. CDR3: CAWSVPPGAYGYTF. CDR3 sequence (DNA): TGTGCCTGGAGTGTACCCCCAGGCGCTTATGGCTACACCTTC.